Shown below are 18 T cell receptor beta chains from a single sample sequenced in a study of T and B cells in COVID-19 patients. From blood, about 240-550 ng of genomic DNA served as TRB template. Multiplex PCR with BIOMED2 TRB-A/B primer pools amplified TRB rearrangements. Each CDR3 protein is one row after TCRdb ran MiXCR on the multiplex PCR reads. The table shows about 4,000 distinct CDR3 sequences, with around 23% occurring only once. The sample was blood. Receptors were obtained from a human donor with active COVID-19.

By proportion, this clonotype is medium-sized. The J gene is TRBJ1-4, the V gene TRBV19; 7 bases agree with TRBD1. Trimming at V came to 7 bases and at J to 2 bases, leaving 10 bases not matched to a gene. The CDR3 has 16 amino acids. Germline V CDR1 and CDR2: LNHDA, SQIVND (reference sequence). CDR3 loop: CASMEQGFTTNEKLFF. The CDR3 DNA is TGTGCCAGTATGGAACAGGGGTTTACGACTAATGAAAAACTGTTTTTT. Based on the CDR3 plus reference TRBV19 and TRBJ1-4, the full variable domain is DGGITQSPKYLFRKEGQNVTLSCEQNLNHDAMYWYRQDPGQGLRLIYYSQIVNDFQKGDIAEGYSVSREKKESFPLTVTSAQKNPTAFYLCASMEQGFTTNEKLFFGSGTQLSVL.

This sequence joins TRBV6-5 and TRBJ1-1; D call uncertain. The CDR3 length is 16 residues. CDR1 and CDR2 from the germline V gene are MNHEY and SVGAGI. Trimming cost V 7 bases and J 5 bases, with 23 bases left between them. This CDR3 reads CASTPVRKGGSTEAFF. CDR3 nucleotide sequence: TGTGCCAGCACCCCGGTCAGGAAAGGCGGGAGTACTGAAGCTTTCTTT.

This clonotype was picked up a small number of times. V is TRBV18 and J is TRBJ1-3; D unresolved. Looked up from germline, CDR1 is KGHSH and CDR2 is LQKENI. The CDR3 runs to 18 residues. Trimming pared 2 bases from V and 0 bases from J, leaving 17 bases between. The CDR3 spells CASSPFQDLISSGNTIYF. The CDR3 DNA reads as TGTGCCAGCTCACCATTTCAGGATCTTATTAGCTCTGGAAACACCATATATTTT.

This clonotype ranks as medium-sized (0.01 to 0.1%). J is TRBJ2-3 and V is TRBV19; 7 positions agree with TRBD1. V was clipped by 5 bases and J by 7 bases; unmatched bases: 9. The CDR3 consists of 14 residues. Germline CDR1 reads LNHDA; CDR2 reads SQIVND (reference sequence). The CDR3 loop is CASSPGTELNTQYF. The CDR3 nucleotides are TGTGCCAGTAGTCCCGGGACAGAATTAAATACGCAGTATTTT.

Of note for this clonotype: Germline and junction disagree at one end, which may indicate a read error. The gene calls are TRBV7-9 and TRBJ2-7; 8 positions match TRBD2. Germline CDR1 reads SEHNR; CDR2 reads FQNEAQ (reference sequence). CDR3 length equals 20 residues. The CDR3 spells CVSSLVHSGRGNLVQYEQYF. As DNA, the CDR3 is TGTGTCAGCAGCTTAGTGCACAGCGGGAGAGGGAATTTGGTACAATACGAGCAGTACTTC.

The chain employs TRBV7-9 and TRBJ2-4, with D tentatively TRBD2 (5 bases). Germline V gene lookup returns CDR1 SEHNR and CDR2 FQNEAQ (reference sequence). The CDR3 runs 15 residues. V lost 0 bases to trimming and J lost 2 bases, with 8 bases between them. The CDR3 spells CASSLASGSKNIQYF. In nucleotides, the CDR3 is TGTGCCAGCAGCTTAGCGAGCGGTTCCAAAAACATTCAGTACTTC.

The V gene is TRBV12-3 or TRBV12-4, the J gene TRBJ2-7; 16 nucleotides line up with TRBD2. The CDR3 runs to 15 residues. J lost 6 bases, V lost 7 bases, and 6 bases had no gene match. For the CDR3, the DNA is TGTGCCAGCACCCCCGGGACTAGCGGGAGGGGCGAGCAGTACTTC. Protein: CASTPGTSGRGEQYF.

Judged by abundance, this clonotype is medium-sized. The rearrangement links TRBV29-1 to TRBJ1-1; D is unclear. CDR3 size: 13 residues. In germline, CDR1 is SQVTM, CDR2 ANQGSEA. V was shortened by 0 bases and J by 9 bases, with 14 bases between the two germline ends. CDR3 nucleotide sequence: TGCAGCGTTGAAGACAACACTATATCAAAAGCTTTCTTT. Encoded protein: CSVEDNTISKAFF.

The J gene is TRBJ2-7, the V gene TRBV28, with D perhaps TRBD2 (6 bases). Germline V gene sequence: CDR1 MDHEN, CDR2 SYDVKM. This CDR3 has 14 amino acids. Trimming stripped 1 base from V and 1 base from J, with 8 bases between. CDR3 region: CASSLSGLSYEQYF. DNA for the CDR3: TGTGCCAGCAGTTTATCGGGACTTTCCTACGAGCAGTACTTC.

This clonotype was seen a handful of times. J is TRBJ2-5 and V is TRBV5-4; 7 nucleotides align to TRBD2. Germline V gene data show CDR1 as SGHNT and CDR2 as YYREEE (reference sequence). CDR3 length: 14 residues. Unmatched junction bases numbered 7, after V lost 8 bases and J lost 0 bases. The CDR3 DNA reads TGTGCCAGTCGGACTAGTTTATACCAAGAGACCCAGTACTTC. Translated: CASRTSLYQETQYF.

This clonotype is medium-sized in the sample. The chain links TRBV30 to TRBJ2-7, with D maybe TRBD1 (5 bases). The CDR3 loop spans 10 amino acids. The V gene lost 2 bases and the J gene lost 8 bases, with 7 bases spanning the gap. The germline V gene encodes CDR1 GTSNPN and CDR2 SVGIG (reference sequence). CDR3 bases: TGTGCCTGGAGTAAGGGGAAGCAGTACTTC. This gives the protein CAWSKGKQYF.

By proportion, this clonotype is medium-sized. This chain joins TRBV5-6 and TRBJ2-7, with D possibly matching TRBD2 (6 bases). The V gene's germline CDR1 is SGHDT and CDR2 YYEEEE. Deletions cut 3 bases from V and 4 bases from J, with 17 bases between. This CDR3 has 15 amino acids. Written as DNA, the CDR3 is TGTGCCAGCAGCTCCTTACTAGCCTCCCTTTACGAGCAGTACTTC. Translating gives CASSSLLASLYEQYF.

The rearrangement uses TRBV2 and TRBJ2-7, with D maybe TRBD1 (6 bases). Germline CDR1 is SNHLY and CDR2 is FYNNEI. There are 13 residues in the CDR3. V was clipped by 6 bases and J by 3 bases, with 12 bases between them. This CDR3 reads CASRLGHSYEQYF. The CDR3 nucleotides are TGTGCCAGCAGATTGGGACATAGCTACGAGCAGTACTTC.

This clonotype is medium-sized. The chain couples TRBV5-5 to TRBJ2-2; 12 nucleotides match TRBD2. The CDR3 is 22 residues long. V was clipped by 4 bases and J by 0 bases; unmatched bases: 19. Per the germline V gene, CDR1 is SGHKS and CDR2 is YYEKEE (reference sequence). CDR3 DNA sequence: TGTGCCAGCAGCGATCAACTCAAAACCGGGACTAGCGGGTTTACGAACACCGGGGAGCTGTTTTTT. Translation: CASSDQLKTGTSGFTNTGELFF.

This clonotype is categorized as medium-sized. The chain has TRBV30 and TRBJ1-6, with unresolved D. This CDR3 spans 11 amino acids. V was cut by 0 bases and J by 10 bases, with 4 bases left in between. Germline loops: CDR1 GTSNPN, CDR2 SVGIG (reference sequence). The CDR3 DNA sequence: TGTGCCTGGAGTGTAACCTCACCCCTCCACTTT. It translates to CAWSVTSPLHF.

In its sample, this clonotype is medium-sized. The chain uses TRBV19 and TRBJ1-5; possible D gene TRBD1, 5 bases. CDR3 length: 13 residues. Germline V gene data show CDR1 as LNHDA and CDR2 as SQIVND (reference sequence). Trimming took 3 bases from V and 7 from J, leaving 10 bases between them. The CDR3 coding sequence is TGTGCCAGTAGTATGGGGACGGGGCAGCCCCAGCATTTT. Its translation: CASSMGTGQPQHF.

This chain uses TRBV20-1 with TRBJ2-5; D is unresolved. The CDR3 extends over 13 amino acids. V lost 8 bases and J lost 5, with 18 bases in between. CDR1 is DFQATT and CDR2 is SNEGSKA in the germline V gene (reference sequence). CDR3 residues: CSPTHPGRETQYF. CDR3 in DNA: TGCAGTCCAACTCACCCTGGACGCGAGACCCAGTACTTC.

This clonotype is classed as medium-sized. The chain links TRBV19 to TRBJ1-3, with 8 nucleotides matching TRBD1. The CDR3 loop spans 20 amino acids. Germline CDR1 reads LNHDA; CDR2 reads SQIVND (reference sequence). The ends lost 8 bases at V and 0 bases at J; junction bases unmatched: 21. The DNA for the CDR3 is TGTGCCAGTGGTCAAGTTTGGGACAGGTCCTTTCTCCGCTCTGGAAACACCATATATTTT. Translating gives CASGQVWDRSFLRSGNTIYF.